These T cell receptor beta chains were read from a single sample in a study of graft-versus-host responses after intestinal transplantation. The table came from immunoSEQ multiplex PCR; TCRdb's copy has only in-frame clones and leaves some out. The sample holds some 55,000 clones, about 90% seen once. The starting material was PBMCs, obtained 650 to 690 days after intestinal transplant. The receptors were gathered from a human patient who received an intestinal transplant, so some T cells may come from the graft donor. CDR3s include the opening cysteine and the closing phenylalanine or tryptophan. Fields, in order: clone size, D gene, J gene, V gene, CDR3 protein, CDR3 DNA. The D gene is left open where the match is weak. Clone size appears in some rows only: once, few, many, or a class for an expanded clone.

>-|TRBD1|TRBJ1-1|TRBV4-1
CASSLNGQGGTEAFF
TGCGCCAGCAGCCTAAACGGACAGGGAGGCACTGAAGCTTTCTTT
>once|-|TRBJ1-2|TRBV2
CASSLENRPTYGYTF
TGTGCCAGCAGCTTGGAGAACAGACCAACCTATGGCTACACCTTC
>-|TRBD1|TRBJ1-6|TRBV5-8
CASSPSRDREYNSPLHF
TGTGCCAGCAGCCCGTCCCGGGACAGGGAATATAATTCACCCCTCCACTTT
>-|-|TRBJ1-3|TRBV6-1
CASSEVRGMSNTIYF
TGTGCCAGCAGTGAAGTTCGGGGGATGAGTAACACCATATATTTT
>-|-|TRBJ2-7|TRBV2
CATSGPRDEQYF
TGTGCCACCTCGGGACCCAGGGACGAGCAGTACTTC
>-|-|TRBJ1-6|TRBV11-2
CASSLDWRSYNSPLHF
TGTGCCAGCAGCTTAGATTGGCGCTCCTATAATTCACCCCTCCACTTT
>once|TRBD2|TRBJ2-3|TRBV5-1
CASSLRAGGTDTQYF
TGCGCCAGCAGCTTGAGGGCGGGGGGAACAGATACGCAGTATTTT
>-|-|TRBJ1-2|TRBV7-8
CATLDRSYGYTF
TGTGCCACATTGGACAGAAGCTATGGCTACACCTTC
>once|-|TRBJ1-6|TRBV5-5
CASSLLIGWGLNSPLHF
TGTGCCAGCAGCTTGTTAATTGGTTGGGGACTTAATTCACCCCTCCACTTT
>-|-|TRBJ2-1|TRBV5-6
CASSLVHRNEQFF
TGTGCCAGCAGCTTGGTCCACCGGAATGAGCAGTTCTTC
>-|-|TRBJ2-3|TRBV7-2
CASSLPHGQNTQYF
TGTGCCAGCAGCTTACCACACGGTCAAAATACGCAGTATTTT
>-|TRBD2|TRBJ2-1|TRBV5-1
CASSLGRLAGALGEQFF
TGCGCCAGCAGCTTGGGGAGGCTAGCGGGGGCCCTCGGTGAGCAGTTCTTC
>-|-|TRBJ2-1|TRBV7-2
CASSPRTPPAKVF
TGTGCCAGCAGCCCACGGACGCCTCCCGCCAAGGTCTTC
>-|TRBD2|TRBJ2-3|TRBV7-9
CASSLGTSADTQYF
TGTGCCAGCAGCTTAGGTACTAGCGCAGATACGCAGTATTTT
>-|-|TRBJ1-1|TRBV27
CASSRNPPNANTEAFF
TGTGCCAGCAGTCGTAATCCTCCGAATGCGAACACTGAAGCTTTCTTT
>-|-|TRBJ2-7|TRBV27
CASRGALGSYEQYF
TGTGCCAGCAGGGGGGCTCTCGGCTCCTACGAGCAGTACTTC
>-|TRBD2|TRBJ2-1|TRBV6-1
CASSERLAGGHEQFF
TGTGCCAGCAGTGAACGCCTAGCGGGGGGGCATGAGCAGTTCTTC
>-|TRBD1|TRBJ1-3|TRBV7-2
CASSLEGQGLGNTIYF
TGTGCCAGCAGCTTAGAGGGACAGGGGTTGGGAAACACCATATATTTT
>-|TRBD2|TRBJ2-5|TRBV5-1
CASSRPGGRGETQYF
TGCGCCAGCAGCCGGCCGGGCGGGAGGGGAGAGACCCAGTACTTC
>-|TRBD1|TRBJ2-5|TRBV2
CASRGYGQGGTETQYF
TGTGCCAGCAGGGGATACGGACAGGGGGGTACAGAGACCCAGTACTTC
>-|TRBD2|TRBJ2-5|TRBV9
CASSARGVQETQYF
TGTGCCAGCAGCGCGCGGGGGGTACAAGAGACCCAGTACTTC
>-|-|TRBJ2-2|TRBV4-2
CASSQGTQNTGELFF
TGTGCCAGCAGCCAAGGCACACAGAACACCGGGGAGCTGTTTTTT
>-|TRBD2|TRBJ2-1|TRBV4-1
CASSLGGDEQFF
TGCGCCAGCAGCCTCGGGGGGGATGAGCAGTTCTTC
>-|-|TRBJ1-5|TRBV4-1
CASSQVPTGSNQPQHF
TGCGCCAGCAGCCAAGTTCCGACAGGCAGCAATCAGCCCCAGCATTTT
>-|TRBD1|TRBJ1-2|TRBV5-4
CASSQGQGAVRGYTF
TGTGCCAGCAGCCAAGGACAGGGGGCGGTTCGGGGCTACACCTTC
>-|-|TRBJ2-7|TRBV7-6
CASSPRGGGAYEQYF
TGTGCCAGCAGCCCTAGAGGGGGGGGAGCCTACGAGCAGTACTTC
>-|-|TRBJ2-5|TRBV15
CATSRDLGQETQYF
TGTGCCACCAGCAGAGATCTAGGGCAAGAGACCCAGTACTTC
>-|TRBD1|TRBJ2-7|TRBV19
CASSIGSGQGGAREQYF
TGTGCCAGTAGTATTGGTTCCGGACAGGGTGGGGCGCGCGAGCAGTACTTC
>-|-|TRBJ1-1|TRBV6-1
CASSPQGNTEAFF
TGTGCCAGCAGCCCTCAAGGGAACACTGAAGCTTTCTTT
>-|TRBD1|TRBJ2-1|TRBV19
CASSIGRTGGGNEQFF
TGTGCCAGTAGTATAGGACGGACAGGGGGCGGCAATGAGCAGTTCTTC
>-|-|TRBJ2-5|TRBV19
CASSIGGQETQYF
TGTGCCAGTAGTATAGGGGGGCAAGAGACCCAGTACTTC
>-|-|TRBJ2-7|TRBV9
CASSPSGPSYEQYF
TGTGCCAGCAGTCCCAGTGGCCCCTCCTACGAGCAGTACTTC
>-|-|TRBJ1-5|TRBV7-2
CASSIQSDQPQHF
TGTGCCAGCAGCATCCAATCAGATCAGCCCCAGCATTTT
>-|-|TRBJ2-7|TRBV9
CASSVGTSPYEQYF
TGTGCCAGCAGCGTAGGAACGAGCCCCTACGAGCAGTACTTC
>-|TRBD1|TRBJ1-1|TRBV6-1
CASKGTGKNTEAFF
TGTGCCAGCAAGGGGACAGGGAAAAACACTGAAGCTTTCTTT
>-|-|TRBJ2-7|TRBV7-9
CASSLVSYEQYF
TGTGCCAGCAGCTTAGTATCCTACGAGCAGTACTTC
>few|-|TRBJ2-7|TRBV10-1
CASSEGSSYEQYF
TGCGCCAGCAGTGAAGGGAGTTCCTACGAGCAGTACTTC
>-|-|TRBJ2-3|TRBV7-3
CASSLAGSNTDTQYF
TGTGCCAGCAGCTTGGCGGGTTCAAACACAGATACGCAGTATTTT
>-|TRBD1|TRBJ1-1|TRBV4-1
CASSPRGLDTEAFF
TGCGCCAGCAGCCCCAGGGGGTTGGACACTGAAGCTTTCTTT
>-|-|TRBJ2-3|TRBV5-6
CASSLDPGADTQYF
TGTGCCAGCAGCTTGGACCCGGGGGCAGATACGCAGTATTTT
>-|TRBD2|TRBJ2-2|TRBV5-1
CASSALGGNSNTGELFF
TGCGCCAGCAGCGCTCTCGGGGGGAACTCGAACACCGGGGAGCTGTTTTTT
>-|-|TRBJ2-2|TRBV19
CASSGLWGTGELFF
TGTGCCAGTTCGGGCCTATGGGGGACCGGGGAGCTGTTTTTT
>-|-|TRBJ1-5|TRBV2
CASHNEGQPQHF
TGTGCCAGCCACAATGAAGGACAGCCCCAGCATTTT
>-|-|TRBJ1-2|TRBV18
CASSRAAGEGYGYTF
TGTGCCAGCTCCCGCGCCGCAGGGGAGGGCTATGGCTACACCTTC
>-|-|TRBJ1-6|TRBV6-6
CASSSDTSYNSPLHF
TGTGCCAGCAGTTCTGATACCTCCTATAATTCACCCCTCCACTTT
>few|-|TRBJ2-5|TRBV7-7
CASSLASGEPQYF
TGTGCCAGCAGCTTGGCGTCCGGGGAGCCCCAGTACTTC
>-|TRBD2|TRBJ2-7|TRBV7-3
CASSLGRGVYEQYF
TGTGCCAGCAGCTTGGGGAGGGGAGTGTACGAGCAGTACTTC
>once|-|TRBJ2-7|TRBV27
CASSFQGTPREQYF
TGTGCCAGCAGTTTTCAGGGGACCCCTCGGGAGCAGTACTTC
>-|-|TRBJ1-2|TRBV5-6
CASSFRGQGYGYTF
TGTGCCAGCAGCTTCCGGGGCCAAGGATATGGCTACACCTTC
>once|TRBD2|TRBJ2-3|TRBV7-2
CASSLGVGTSGGADTQYF
TGTGCCAGCAGCTTAGGAGTTGGGACTAGCGGGGGGGCCGATACGCAGTATTTT